The entry below describes one TCR beta chain. What it binds is not known. Germline V gene sequence: CDR1 LGHNA, CDR2 YSLEER. The CDR3 is 15 amino acids. The ends were cut back, 0 bases at V and 7 bases at J, with 13 bases in the middle. The sample originates from a study of cytomegalovirus exposure and HLA in healthy donors. Broader study findings: The likely origin of a cluster of highly shared sequence variants was a sequencing artifact. In a later analysis, donors in an Asian-associated ancestry cluster reportedly had fewer N-insertions in productive TCRs than the cohort mean.

Use of 60 Vbeta and 13 Jbeta primers characterized the PCR. Assay used: immunoSEQ multiplex PCR; TCRdb lists only in-frame clones, some missing. The data hold roughly 130,000 clones, with approximately 82% observed a single time. The source is a boy aged 2 to 10 in good health and CMV-seronegative. Sequenced material: PBMCs. J is TRBJ1-5 and V is TRBV4-3; a possible D gene is TRBD1 (5 bases). CDR3 residues: CASSQDRALLQPQHF. The CDR3 DNA sequence: TGCGCCAGCAGCCAAGACAGGGCGCTCCTCCAGCCCCAGCATTTT.